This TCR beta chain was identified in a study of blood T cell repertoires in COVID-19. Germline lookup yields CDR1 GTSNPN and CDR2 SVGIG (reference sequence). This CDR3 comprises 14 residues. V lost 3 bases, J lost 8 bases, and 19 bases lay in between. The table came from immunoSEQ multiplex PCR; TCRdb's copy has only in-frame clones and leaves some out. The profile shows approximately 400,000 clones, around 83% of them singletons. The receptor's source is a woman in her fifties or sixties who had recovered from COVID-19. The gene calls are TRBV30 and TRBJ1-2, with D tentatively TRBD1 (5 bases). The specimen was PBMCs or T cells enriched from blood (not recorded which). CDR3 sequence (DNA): TGTGCCTGGAGAGCAGCCCCAGGGTTGGGAGGCTACACCTTC. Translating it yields CAWRAAPGLGGYTF.